This T cell receptor beta chain came from a study of OX40 agonist ivuxolimab in advanced cancers. Study observations and caveats: There were, on average, more expanded clones in CD8+ T cells than in CD4+.

Sequencing was performed with immunoSEQ multiplex PCR; in TCRdb, only in-frame clones are kept and a portion is missing. This sample has fewer than 100,000 clones, with 89% found just once. This CDR3 is built from 16 residues. Germline values: CDR1 SGHNT, CDR2 YENEEA. Trimming removed 1 base from V and 2 bases from J; junction bases left unmatched: 7. As to this clone: Antigen specificity is unknown.

This sample comprised CD4+ or CD8+ T cells sorted from blood, obtained in a trial of the OX40 agonist ivuxolimab. The chain links TRBV11-3 to TRBJ2-7; 8 nucleotides align to TRBD1. This receptor was taken from an adult with an advanced solid tumor such as melanoma, head and neck, liver or kidney cancer. The CDR3 DNA reads as TGTGCCAGCAGCTTAGGAGCCGGGACAGGAGCCTACGAGCAGTACTTC. It encodes CASSLGAGTGAYEQYF.